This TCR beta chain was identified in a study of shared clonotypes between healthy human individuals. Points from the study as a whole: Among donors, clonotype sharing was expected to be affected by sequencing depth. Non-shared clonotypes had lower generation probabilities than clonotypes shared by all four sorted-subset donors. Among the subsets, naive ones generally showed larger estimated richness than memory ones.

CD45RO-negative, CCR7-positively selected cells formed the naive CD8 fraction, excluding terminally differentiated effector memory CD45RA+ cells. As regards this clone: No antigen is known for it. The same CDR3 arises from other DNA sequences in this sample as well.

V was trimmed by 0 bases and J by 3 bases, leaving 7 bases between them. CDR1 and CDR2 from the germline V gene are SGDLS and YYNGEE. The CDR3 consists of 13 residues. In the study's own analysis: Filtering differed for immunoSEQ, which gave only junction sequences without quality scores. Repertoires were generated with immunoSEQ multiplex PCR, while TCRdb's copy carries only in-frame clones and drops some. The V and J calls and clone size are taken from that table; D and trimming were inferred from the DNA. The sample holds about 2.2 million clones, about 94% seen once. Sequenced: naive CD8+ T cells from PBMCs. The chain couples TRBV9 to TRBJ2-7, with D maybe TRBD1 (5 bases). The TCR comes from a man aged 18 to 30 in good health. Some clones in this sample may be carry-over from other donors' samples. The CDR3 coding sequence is TGTGCCAGCAGCGTAGCACAGGACTACGAGCAGTACTTC. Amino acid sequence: CASSVAQDYEQYF.